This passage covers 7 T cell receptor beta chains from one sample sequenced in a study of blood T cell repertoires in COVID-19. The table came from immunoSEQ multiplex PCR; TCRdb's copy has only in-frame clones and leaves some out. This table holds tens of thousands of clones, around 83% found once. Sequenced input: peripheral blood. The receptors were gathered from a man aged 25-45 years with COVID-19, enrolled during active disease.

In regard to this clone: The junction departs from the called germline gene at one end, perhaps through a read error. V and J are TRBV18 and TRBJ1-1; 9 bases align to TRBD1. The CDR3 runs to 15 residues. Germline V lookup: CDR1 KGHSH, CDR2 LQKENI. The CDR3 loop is CASSPTTGGNAEAFF. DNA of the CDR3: TGTGCCAGCTCACCAACGACAGGGGGGAACGCTGAAGCTTTCTTT.

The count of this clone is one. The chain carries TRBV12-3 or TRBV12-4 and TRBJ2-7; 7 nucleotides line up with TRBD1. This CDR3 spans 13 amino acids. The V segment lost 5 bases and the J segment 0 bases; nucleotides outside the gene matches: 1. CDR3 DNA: TGTGCCAGCAGTCGGACAGGCTCCTACGAGCAGTACTTC. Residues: CASSRTGSYEQYF.

The CDR3 sequence is CSASWGQNDSPLHF. For the CDR3, the DNA is TGCAGTGCTAGTTGGGGGCAAAACGATTCACCCCTCCACTTT. The V gene is TRBV20-1, the J gene TRBJ1-6; D might be TRBD1 (6 bases). V shed 3 bases and J shed 8 bases, with 14 bases lying between them. This CDR3 spans 14 amino acids. In germline, CDR1 is DFQATT, CDR2 SNEGSKA (reference sequence).

DNA for the CDR3: TGTGCCAGCGGGACAGGGGGTAACACCATATATTTT. Protein product: CASGTGGNTIYF. The chain has TRBV6-5 and TRBJ1-3, with TRBD1 matching over 11 bases. CDR3 size: 12 residues. The junction had 1 base not matched to a gene; V was cut back by 8 bases and J by 7 bases. Germline values: CDR1 MNHEY, CDR2 SVGAGI.

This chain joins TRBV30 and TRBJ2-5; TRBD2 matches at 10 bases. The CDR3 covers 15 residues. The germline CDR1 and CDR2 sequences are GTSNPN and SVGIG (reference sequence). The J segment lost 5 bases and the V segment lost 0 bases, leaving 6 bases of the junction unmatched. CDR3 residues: CAWSVAAGGAETQYF. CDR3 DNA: TGTGCCTGGAGTGTAGCAGCGGGAGGGGCCGAGACCCAGTACTTC.

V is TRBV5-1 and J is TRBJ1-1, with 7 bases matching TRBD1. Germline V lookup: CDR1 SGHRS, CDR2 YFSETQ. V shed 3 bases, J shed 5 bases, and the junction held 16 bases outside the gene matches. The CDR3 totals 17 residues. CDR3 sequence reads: CASSWLDRRTSGTEAFF. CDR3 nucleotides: TGCGCCAGCAGCTGGTTGGACAGGCGAACCTCGGGGACTGAAGCTTTCTTT.

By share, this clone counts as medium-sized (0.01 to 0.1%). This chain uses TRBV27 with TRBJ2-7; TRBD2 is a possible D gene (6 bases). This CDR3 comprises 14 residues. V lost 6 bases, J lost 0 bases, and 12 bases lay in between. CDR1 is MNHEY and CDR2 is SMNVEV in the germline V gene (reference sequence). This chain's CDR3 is CASRLTSNSYEQYF. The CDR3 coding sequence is TGTGCCAGCAGGTTGACTAGTAACTCCTACGAGCAGTACTTC.